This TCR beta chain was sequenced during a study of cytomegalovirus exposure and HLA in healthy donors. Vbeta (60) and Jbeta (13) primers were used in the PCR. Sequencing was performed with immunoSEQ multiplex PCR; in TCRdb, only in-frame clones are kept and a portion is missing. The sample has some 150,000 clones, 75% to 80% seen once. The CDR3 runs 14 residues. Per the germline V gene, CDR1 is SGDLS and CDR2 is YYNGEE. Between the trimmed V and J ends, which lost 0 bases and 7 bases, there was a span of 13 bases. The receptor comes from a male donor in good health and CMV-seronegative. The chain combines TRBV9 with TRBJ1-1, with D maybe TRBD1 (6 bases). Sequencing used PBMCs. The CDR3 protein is CASSVVPGAGEAFF. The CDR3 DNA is TGTGCCAGCAGCGTAGTCCCAGGGGCAGGTGAAGCTTTCTTT.